This T cell receptor beta chain came from a study of CD8 T cells in ankylosing spondylitis. Comments on this clonotype: The antigen remains undetermined.

Notes on the study in general: Earlier reports found some motif variants in synovial fluid and blood in reactive arthritis.

Quantitative 5'-RACE with molecular barcodes produced the TCR beta libraries. In TCRdb, the 5' RACE reads were re-called with MiXCR into one record per CDR3 protein. The data contain tens of thousands of distinct CDR3 sequences, around 30% of them singletons. There are 14 residues in the CDR3. Trimming left V 4 bases short and J 3 bases short, with 13 bases between. The germline V gene has CDR1 SGHRS and CDR2 YFSETQ. Source material: blood, either unsorted or a sorted T cell fraction (not recorded which). The V call is TRBV5-1, the J call TRBJ1-2, with TRBD1 as a possible D gene (5 bases). This TCR was sampled from a male donor with ankylosing spondylitis or in good health (not recorded which). CDR3 in DNA: TGCGCCAGCAGCGGAGCAGGGTCGGACTATGGCTACACCTTC. It yields the protein CASSGAGSDYGYTF.